This T cell receptor beta chain originates from a study of CD8 T cells in ankylosing spondylitis. Study outcomes and limitations: In the blood and synovial fluid of reactive arthritis, some motif variants had been previously reported. It was reported that disease-linked clones were significantly enriched in matched ankylosing spondylitis synovial fluid.

Each TCR beta library was made by quantitative 5'-RACE that incorporated molecular barcodes. Each CDR3 protein gets one entry after TCRdb re-called the 5' RACE reads with MiXCR. The table has some 250,000 distinct CDR3 sequences, around 11% seen once. The V gene's germline CDR1 is DFQATT and CDR2 SNEGSKA (reference sequence). CDR3 length: 18 residues. With 3 bases clipped from V and 4 bases from J, the junction kept 10 bases outside the gene matches. Regarding this clonotype: Antigen specificity is unknown. With a much larger clone just one base away, this may be a read error.

This clonotype was obtained from a male donor with ankylosing spondylitis or in good health (not recorded which). The chain combines TRBV20-1 with TRBJ2-2; TRBD2 agrees at 14 bases. What was sequenced was blood, either unsorted or a sorted T cell fraction (not recorded which). The CDR3 here is CSASPGLAGVAVTGELFF. The CDR3 nucleotides read TGCAGTGCTAGTCCGGGACTAGCGGGAGTAGCGGTCACCGGGGAGCTGTTTTTT.